The sequence of this TCR beta chain was determined in a study of neurological immune-mediated disorders. The study, taken as a whole, reports: There were no CDR3 amino acid sequences shared by expanded clones across subjects, a result suggesting private repertoires in all groups. For the multiple sclerosis repertoire cluster, an association with any clinical or MRI feature was absent.

This clonotype was seen repeatedly, ten times or more. No antigen is known for it. With 10-nucleotide random UMIs, 5'RACE was used to make the cDNA. In each sequencing run, over 170 million TCR-beta sequences were generated from 15-18 subjects. MiXCR, run by TCRdb on the 5' RACE reads, gives a single entry per CDR3 protein. The sample lists 55,000 to 70,000 distinct CDR3 sequences; less than 6% were seen once. The germline V and J ends were trimmed by 0 bases and 0 bases, with 8 bases remaining between them. Germline V CDR1 and CDR2: SGHRS, YFSETQ. The CDR3 runs 15 residues. V is TRBV5-1 and J is TRBJ2-3, with D uncertain. The source of this sequence is a woman aged 45 to 65 with multiple sclerosis. The sequenced sample consisted of PBMCs. The CDR3 here is CASSLGGTSTDTQYF. For the CDR3, the DNA is TGCGCCAGCAGCTTGGGGGGAACTAGCACAGATACGCAGTATTTT.